Shown below are 9 T cell receptor beta chains from a single sample sequenced in a study of T cell responses to AZD1222 COVID-19 vaccine. TCRdb's table, derived via immunoSEQ multiplex PCR, lists solely in-frame clones and lacks some. The profile covers around 120,000 clones, with more than 75% appearing a single time and 3% to 4% taken by the ten largest. This material consisted of peripheral blood, taken on day 0 of AZD1222 vaccination. These receptors came from an adult in good health.

As to this clone: Sequence at one end of the junction differs from germline and may be a read error. This chain joins TRBV19 and TRBJ1-1; 8 bases agree with TRBD1. Germline V gives CDR1 LNHDA, CDR2 SQIVND (reference sequence). There are 12 residues in the CDR3. This chain's CDR3 is CASWTGNAEAFF. DNA for the CDR3: TGTGCCAGCTGGACAGGGAACGCTGAAGCTTTCTTT.

The chain couples TRBV9 to TRBJ1-6; TRBD1 matches at 7 bases. CDR1 and CDR2 (germline): SGDLS, YYNGEE. The CDR3 contains 17 residues. V dropped 3 bases and J dropped 2; count of bases not matched to a gene: 8. The CDR3 protein is CASSAGHRGTYNSPLHF. The CDR3 coding sequence is TGTGCCAGCAGCGCTGGACACAGGGGCACCTATAATTCACCCCTCCACTTT.

This clone was observed a few times. The chain recombines TRBV12-5 with TRBJ1-3; 8 bases fit TRBD1. The germline V gene encodes CDR1 LGHNT and CDR2 FRNRAP. This CDR3 spans 18 amino acids. The ends lost 1 base at V and 3 bases at J; junction bases unmatched: 11. Here the CDR3 DNA reads TGTGCTAGTGGTTTGGGCAGAGGACAGGGATTAAATGGAAACACCATATATTTT. Its protein product is CASGLGRGQGLNGNTIYF.

This chain uses TRBV21-1 with TRBJ2-1; the D call of TRBD1 is as the table states it, not checked on the DNA. TRBV21-1 is shown as a pseudogene. This CDR3 comprises 19 residues. The CDR3 bases are TGTGCCAGCAGCAAAGTTGGGGGATGGACAGGGCGAACTTGCAATGAGCAGTTCTTC. Translating it yields CASSKVGGWTGRTCNEQFF.

This clone came up a few times. The gene calls are TRBV19 and TRBJ1-6; 7 bases match TRBD1. The CDR3 is 14 residues long. Losses at the gene ends were 5 bases for V and 10 bases for J; bases not matched to a gene: 8. Per germline, CDR1 LNHDA and CDR2 SQIVND (reference sequence). CDR3: CASSPGTARSPLHF. In nucleotides, the CDR3 is TGTGCCAGTAGTCCCGGGACAGCAAGATCACCCCTCCACTTT.

The CDR3 reads CASSLGLAGVEQFF. For the CDR3, the DNA is TGCGCCAGCAGCCTTGGACTAGCGGGGGTTGAGCAGTTCTTC. This chain uses TRBV5-1 with TRBJ2-1; TRBD2 agrees at 13 bases. Germline lookup yields CDR1 SGHRS and CDR2 YFSETQ. Germline trimming cut 4 bases from V and 9 bases from J; bases unmatched to any gene: 4. The CDR3 totals 14 residues.

The genes are TRBV18 and TRBJ1-2, with a possible D match to TRBD1 (5 bases). The germline V gene has CDR1 KGHSH and CDR2 LQKENI. CDR3 size: 16 residues. Trimming removed 1 base at V and 4 bases at J, with 16 bases between. The CDR3 DNA is TGTGCCAGCTCACCACTGCGAGGACACGGACCCTATGGCTACACCTTC. This translates into CASSPLRGHGPYGYTF.

This chain links TRBV9 with TRBJ1-3; possible D gene TRBD1, 6 bases. Germline V gene sequence: CDR1 SGDLS, CDR2 YYNGEE. V was cut by 0 bases and J by 3 bases, with 10 bases left in between. The CDR3 covers 15 residues. The CDR3 DNA reads TGTGCCAGCAGCGTAGAAGGGGGTTTTGGAAACACCATATATTTT. This translates into CASSVEGGFGNTIYF.

This chain connects TRBV5-1 to TRBJ2-7, with D possibly called TRBD1 or TRBD2 (6 bases each). CDR1 SGHRS and CDR2 YFSETQ come from the germline V gene. Trimming cost V 0 bases and J 1 base, with 11 bases left between them. This CDR3 is 15 amino acids long. The CDR3: CASSLDGGLSYEQYF. For the CDR3, the DNA is TGCGCCAGCAGCTTGGACGGGGGCCTTTCCTACGAGCAGTACTTC.